What follows are 13 T cell receptor beta chains derived from one specimen sequenced in a study of early T cells in non-severe SARS-CoV-2 infection. TCRdb analysed the 5' RACE reads with MiXCR anew, one entry per CDR3 protein. The sample yields tens of thousands of distinct CDR3 sequences, approximately 11% seen once. What was sequenced was whole blood. The receptor set was obtained from an adult who was a healthcare worker with PCR-confirmed SARS-CoV-2 infection or an uninfected control (not recorded which).

The chain is built from TRBV12-3 or TRBV12-4 and TRBJ2-7; D might be TRBD1 or TRBD2, each matching 5 bases. V lost 6 bases to trimming and J lost 7 bases, with 19 bases between them. This CDR3 is 14 amino acids long. In DNA, the CDR3 is TGTGCCAGCAGCCCAGGGACCGCAGTAGGAGAGCAGTACTTC. This codes for CASSPGTAVGEQYF.

This clonotype has only a few counts. The rearrangement joins TRBV4-2 to TRBJ2-5; D not resolved. Trimming left V 0 bases short and J 8 bases short, with 13 bases between. Germline CDR1 LGHNA, CDR2 YNFKEQ. The CDR3 covers 14 residues. The CDR3 reads CASSQDRRSGTQYF. The CDR3 coding sequence is TGTGCCAGCAGCCAAGATCGGCGCTCTGGAACCCAGTACTTC.

V and J are TRBV7-2 and TRBJ1-2; D not resolved. Trimming took off 1 base at V and 4 bases at J, with 7 bases between the two ends. Germline V gives CDR1 SGHTA, CDR2 FQGNSA. The CDR3 has 13 residues. The CDR3 spells CASSLEDPYGYTF. The CDR3 DNA is TGTGCCAGCAGCTTAGAGGACCCCTATGGCTACACCTTC.

The rearrangement uses TRBV6-1 and TRBJ1-4; tentatively, D is TRBD1 (6 bases). The CDR3 is 13 amino acids. Trimming pared 6 bases from V and 8 bases from J, leaving 13 bases between. CDR1 is MNHNS and CDR2 is SASEGT in the germline V gene. This CDR3 reads CASRTGSAEKLFF. The CDR3 DNA follows: TGTGCCAGCAGAACAGGGTCGGCGGAAAAACTGTTTTTT.

This clonotype was detected only a few times. The CDR3 region is CASSVQGPGELFF. For the CDR3, the DNA is TGTGCCAGCAGCGTACAGGGCCCCGGGGAGCTGTTTTTT. The chain has TRBV7-3 and TRBJ2-2; the D gene is possibly TRBD1 (6 bases). V was cut by 5 bases and J by 6 bases, with 10 bases left in between. This CDR3 has 13 amino acids. Germline CDR1 reads SGHTA; CDR2 reads FQGTGA.

The rearrangement uses TRBV11-2 and TRBJ2-5, with D maybe TRBD2 (6 bases). Trimming removed 5 bases at V and 0 bases at J, with 16 bases between. The CDR3 runs to 16 residues. Germline lookup yields CDR1 SGHAT and CDR2 FQNNGV. The CDR3 spells CASSPTSRSYQETQYF. CDR3 nucleotides: TGTGCCAGCAGCCCGACTAGTAGGTCGTACCAAGAGACCCAGTACTTC.

V gene TRBV20-1 combines with J gene TRBJ2-7; 10 bases are shared with TRBD2. Germline CDR1 and CDR2: DFQATT and SNEGSKA (reference sequence). The CDR3 runs to 16 residues. The J segment lost 4 bases and the V segment lost 1 base, leaving 10 bases of the junction unmatched. The CDR3 region has the DNA TGCAGTGCTAGAGGGGACGCCCTAGCGGGGGTATACGAGCAGTACTTC. Translated, it gives CSARGDALAGVYEQYF.

This clonotype was found many times. The V call is TRBV7-9, the J call TRBJ2-5; the D is unclear. Looked up from germline, CDR1 is SEHNR and CDR2 is FQNEAQ (reference sequence). Trimming shortened V by 3 bases and J by 4 bases, and 6 bases separated the two germline ends. This CDR3 has 12 amino acids. The CDR3 DNA follows: TGTGCCAGCAGCTTTGGGGTAGAGACCCAGTACTTC. Translating it yields CASSFGVETQYF.

This clonotype came up a few times. The CDR3 bases are TGTGCCAGCTCATCAGCAACTAATGAAAAACTGTTTTTT. Protein: CASSSATNEKLFF. J is TRBJ1-4 and V is TRBV18; D remains ambiguous. CDR1 is KGHSH and CDR2 is LQKENI in the germline V gene. The CDR3 has 13 amino acids. V lost 5 bases to trimming and J lost 0 bases, with 4 bases between them.

This clonotype was seen repeatedly, ten times or more. CDR3 sequence (DNA): TGTGCCAGCAGTGAAGCGCGGAAGGGGCGGGCCACAGATACGCAGTATTTT. Amino acids: CASSEARKGRATDTQYF. The chain employs TRBV2 and TRBJ2-3; D is tentatively TRBD1 or TRBD2 (5 bases each). The germline V gene encodes CDR1 SNHLY and CDR2 FYNNEI. The CDR3 has 17 amino acids. The V gene lost 0 bases and the J gene lost 2 bases, with 15 bases spanning the gap.

This clonotype was counted a few times. This chain connects TRBV9 to TRBJ2-1; D perhaps matches TRBD2 (6 bases). The CDR3 extends over 15 amino acids. Per germline, CDR1 SGDLS and CDR2 YYNGEE. V was trimmed by 3 bases and J by 4 bases, leaving 14 bases between them. Written as DNA, the CDR3 is TGTGCCAGCAGCGACGAGGGAGGCGGGTACAATGAGCAGTTCTTC. It translates to CASSDEGGGYNEQFF.

There are a few counts of this clonotype. The chain employs TRBV5-1 and TRBJ1-1; possibly TRBD1 for D (5 bases). Per germline, CDR1 SGHRS and CDR2 YFSETQ. The CDR3 is 15 amino acids. Trimming left V 4 bases short and J 10 bases short, with 23 bases between. The CDR3 region is CASSRMGRGTELAFF. The CDR3 bases are TGCGCCAGCAGCCGAATGGGACGGGGAACAGAGTTAGCTTTCTTT.

In nucleotides, the CDR3 is TGTGCCACCAAGAGACAAGCCCTGACGGGGTGGGCTTTCTTT. It translates to CATKRQALTGWAFF. The genes are TRBV28 and TRBJ1-1; D remains ambiguous. The CDR3 has 14 amino acids. The ends were cut back, 10 bases at V and 11 bases at J, with 26 bases in the middle. Germline CDR1 is MDHEN and CDR2 is SYDVKM.